Ten or more counts support the clone carrying this TCR beta chain. CDR1 is SGHTA and CDR2 is FQGNSA in the germline V gene. V was shortened by 4 bases and J by 5 bases, with 8 bases between the two germline ends. There are 13 residues in the CDR3. The sample is drawn from a study of CD8+CD57+ T cells in acquired aplastic anemia. Turning to the study itself: Mean DNA quantity obtained from sorted CD4+ and CD8+ cells was 3.2 ug.

Genomic DNA was employed as the template in profiling TCR beta VDJ and CDR3. One entry per CDR3 protein, called by TCRdb with MiXCR from the reads. The sample has about 270,000 distinct CDR3 sequences, 55% to 65% seen once. Sequencing was carried out using sorted CD4+, CD8+, or CD8+CD57+ T cells (not recorded which) from PBMCs. The TCR was taken from a human donor with severe aplastic anemia or a healthy control (not recorded which). This chain uses TRBV7-2 with TRBJ2-2; D call uncertain. CDR3 nucleotide sequence: TGTGCCAGCAGCTACAGCCAGACCGGGGAGCTGTTTTTT. Protein: CASSYSQTGELFF.